This T cell receptor beta chain was profiled in a study of response to subunit inactivated influenza vaccine. CDR3 length equals 14 residues. Germline V gives CDR1 DFQATT, CDR2 SNEGSKA (reference sequence). Trimming removed 6 bases from V and 0 bases from J, with 12 bases in between. In TCRdb, the RT-PCR reads were re-called with MiXCR into one record per CDR3 protein. This repertoire shows hundreds of thousands of distinct CDR3 sequences, under 20% found once; its top ten account for approximately 10%. General study results and limits: T cells newly recruited by each seasonal influenza vaccination are few, the authors suggested.

This clonotype was seen ten or more times. Its specificity is not known. This chain connects TRBV20-1 to TRBJ2-1; D may be TRBD1 (6 bases). The material was PBMCs from blood, obtained approximately 5 days after vaccination. The receptor comes from a man over 45 who received an inactivated influenza vaccine. CDR3 protein: CSATGPDSYNEQFF. CDR3 bases: TGCAGTGCGACAGGCCCCGACTCCTACAATGAGCAGTTCTTC.